One sample yielded the 29 T cell receptor beta chains listed below, sequenced in a study of cytomegalovirus exposure and HLA in healthy donors. Primers: 60 Vbeta forward and 13 Jbeta reverse. Clones were read by immunoSEQ multiplex PCR, and TCRdb kept only the in-frame ones, dropping some. The table shows 52,000 or so clones, with about 84% occurring only once. Material for sequencing was PBMCs. The origin of the receptors is a female donor in good health and CMV-seronegative.

The rearrangement joins TRBV5-8 to TRBJ2-7; the D gene is possibly TRBD1 (5 bases). CDR1 and CDR2 (germline): SGHTS, YDEGEE. Trimming shortened V by 1 base and J by 4 bases, and 18 bases separated the two germline ends. CDR3 size: 16 residues. Here the CDR3 DNA reads TGTGCCAGCAGCTTGAATCTCATTCAAGGGGTATACGAGCAGTACTTC. Translation: CASSLNLIQGVYEQYF. Full variable domain (rest looked up from reference TRBV5-8 and TRBJ2-7): EAGVTQSPTHLIKTRGQQATLRCSPISGHTSVYWYQQALGLGLQFLLWYDEGEERNRGNFPPRFSGRQFPNYSSELNVNALELEDSALYLCASSLNLIQGVYEQYFGPGTRLTVT.

The chain couples TRBV5-5 to TRBJ2-3; 8 positions agree with TRBD2. V lost 2 bases, J lost 6 bases, and 11 bases stayed unmatched. There are 16 residues in the CDR3. Germline lookup yields CDR1 SGHKS and CDR2 YYEKEE (reference sequence). The CDR3 bases are TGTGCCAGCAGCTTTCTGGCGGGGGGTTCCGTGGATACGCAGTATTTT. It yields the protein CASSFLAGGSVDTQYF.

The rearrangement joins TRBV4-2 to TRBJ1-6; 8 bases are shared with TRBD1. The V and J ends lost 4 bases and 8 bases, in that order; junction bases with no gene match: 4. Germline V lookup: CDR1 LGHNA, CDR2 YNFKEQ. The CDR3 is made up of 14 amino acids. DNA of the CDR3: TGTGCCAGCAGCCCGGAGACAGGGGATTCACCCCTCCACTTT. Amino acid sequence: CASSPETGDSPLHF.

The chain employs TRBV7-3 and TRBJ2-1; 14 nucleotides match TRBD2. Germline lookup yields CDR1 SGHTA and CDR2 FQGTGA. There are 15 residues in the CDR3. With V trimmed by 6 bases and J by 10 bases, 8 bases remained unmatched. CDR3: CASSYMGLAGAEQFF. The CDR3 nucleotides read TGTGCCAGCAGTTATATGGGACTAGCGGGGGCCGAGCAGTTCTTC.

The V gene is TRBV6-5, the J gene TRBJ1-4, with 10 bases lining up with TRBD1. J lost 7 bases, V lost 5 bases, and 4 bases had no gene match. Germline CDR1 reads MNHEY; CDR2 reads SVGAGI. The CDR3 consists of 14 residues. The CDR3 region has the DNA TGTGCCAGCAGTGTGACAGGGGGCAGTGAAAAACTGTTTTTT. Translation gives CASSVTGGSEKLFF.

This clone appeared a few times. The chain joins TRBV7-2 to TRBJ2-1; weak D call: TRBD1 (5 bases). The ends were cut back, 5 bases at V and 8 bases at J, with 13 bases in the middle. CDR3 length: 13 residues. Germline-derived CDR1 and CDR2 are SGHTA and FQGNSA. DNA for the CDR3: TGTGCCAGCAGCCCCCATACAGGCGATGAGCAGTTCTTC. Protein: CASSPHTGDEQFF. The full variable domain, in which reference TRBV7-2 and TRBJ2-1 provide the parts outside the CDR3, is GAGVSQSPSNKVTEKGKDVELRCDPISGHTALYWYRQSLGQGLEFLIYFQGNSAPDKSGLPSDRFSAERTGGSVSTLTIQRTQQEDSAVYLCASSPHTGDEQFFGPGTRLTVL.

This chain links TRBV18 with TRBJ2-5; TRBD1 is a possible D gene (6 bases). From germline, CDR1 is KGHSH and CDR2 LQKENI. V was pared by 0 bases and J by 2 bases, with 13 bases between. This CDR3 comprises 16 residues. The CDR3 loop is CASSPPKDSLQETQYF. The CDR3 nucleotides are TGTGCCAGCTCACCACCGAAGGACAGCCTACAAGAGACCCAGTACTTC.

A single count supports this clone. J is TRBJ2-5 and V is TRBV5-1, with 8 nucleotides matching TRBD2. V gave up 10 bases and J gave up 3 bases; unmatched junction bases: 5. CDR3 length equals 12 residues. In germline, CDR1 is SGHRS, CDR2 YFSETQ. CDR3 in amino acids: CACGGLEETQYF. Written as DNA, the CDR3 is TGCGCCTGCGGGGGACTAGAAGAGACCCAGTACTTC.

The chain combines TRBV7-8 with TRBJ2-3, with 7 bases that match TRBD1. Trimming removed 3 bases from V and 1 base from J; junction bases left unmatched: 4. Germline lookup yields CDR1 SGHVS and CDR2 FQNEAQ. This CDR3 has 15 amino acids. In DNA, the CDR3 is TGTGCCAGCAGCTTTCGCGACAGGGGCACAGATACGCAGTATTTT. Translated: CASSFRDRGTDTQYF.

This chain uses TRBV4-1 with TRBJ1-2; a possible D gene is TRBD1 (5 bases). The CDR3 consists of 15 residues. Germline V CDR1 and CDR2: MGHRA, YSYEKL. V lost 0 bases, J lost 3 bases, and 11 bases lay in between. CDR3 protein: CASSQERRGHYGYTF. The DNA for the CDR3 is TGCGCCAGCAGCCAAGAGAGGCGGGGCCACTATGGCTACACCTTC.

J is TRBJ2-7 and V is TRBV5-1; 7 nucleotides align to TRBD1. The length of the CDR3 is 13 residues. Germline V CDR1 and CDR2: SGHRS, YFSETQ. V shed 7 bases, J shed 6 bases, and the junction held 10 bases outside the gene matches. In DNA form, the CDR3 reads TGCGCCAGCCATTCTACAGGGGCGACCGAGCAGTACTTC. Translated, it gives CASHSTGATEQYF.

J is TRBJ2-1 and V is TRBV30, with 10 bases that match TRBD2. The CDR3 sequence is 12 residues long. Germline CDR1 reads GTSNPN; CDR2 reads SVGIG (reference sequence). Trimming cost V 8 bases and J 11 bases; bases outside gene matches: 9. CDR3 nucleotides: TGTGCCGGGACGGGACTAGCGTGTAAGCAGTTCTTC. Translation gives CAGTGLACKQFF.

The J gene is TRBJ1-2, the V gene TRBV11-2; TRBD1 matches at 9 bases. Germline V lookup: CDR1 SGHAT, CDR2 FQNNGV. Trimming cost V 1 base and J 2 bases; bases outside gene matches: 2. CDR3 length: 15 residues. In nucleotides, the CDR3 is TGTGCCAGCAGCTTAGGGGACAGGGCAAACTATGGCTACACCTTC. The encoded protein is CASSLGDRANYGYTF. The complete variable domain, with remaining parts taken from reference TRBV11-2 and TRBJ1-2, reads EAGVAQSPRYKIIEKRQSVAFWCNPISGHATLYWYQQILGQGPKLLIQFQNNGVVDDSQLPKDRFSAERLKGVDSTLKIQPAKLEDSAVYLCASSLGDRANYGYTFGSGTRLTVV.

The rearrangement joins TRBV7-6 to TRBJ1-2; perhaps TRBD1 as D (6 bases). V was trimmed by 5 bases and J by 5 bases, leaving 27 bases between them. Per germline, CDR1 SGHVS and CDR2 FNYEAQ. CDR3 length equals 18 residues. The CDR3 loop is CASSLGGAASLSLYGYTF. CDR3 DNA: TGTGCCAGCAGCCTTGGGGGGGCGGCCTCACTTTCTCTTTATGGCTACACCTTC.

The rearrangement links TRBV11-3 to TRBJ1-1, with TRBD1 identical over 12 bases. Per the germline V gene, CDR1 is SGHNT and CDR2 is YENEEA. There are 17 residues in the CDR3. V lost 4 bases to trimming and J lost 4 bases; unmatched junction nucleotides: 10. The CDR3 DNA reads as TGTGCCAGCAGCTCTAACCGCGGGACAGGGGGCGTCACTGAAGCTTTCTTT. It specifies CASSSNRGTGGVTEAFF.

This sequence joins TRBV7-3 and TRBJ1-1; 8 nucleotides agree with TRBD1. Germline values: CDR1 SGHTA, CDR2 FQGTGA. Losses at the gene ends were 1 base for V and 3 bases for J; bases not matched to a gene: 7. This CDR3 has 16 residues. The CDR3 here is CASSLRSRGLDTEAFF. In DNA, the CDR3 is TGTGCCAGCAGCTTAAGGTCCAGGGGGCTGGACACTGAAGCTTTCTTT.

The genes are TRBV19 and TRBJ1-1; possibly TRBD1 for D (6 bases). V was shortened by 4 bases and J by 0 bases, with 15 bases between the two germline ends. Germline CDR1 LNHDA, CDR2 SQIVND (reference sequence). This CDR3 is 16 amino acids long. The CDR3 DNA reads TGTGCCAGTAGTAAACGTTCAGGGGACCTGAACACTGAAGCTTTCTTT. The encoded protein is CASSKRSGDLNTEAFF.

This sequence joins TRBV18 and TRBJ2-7, with 10 nucleotides matching TRBD1. The ends lost 2 bases at V and 5 bases at J; junction bases unmatched: 9. Germline V gene lookup returns CDR1 KGHSH and CDR2 LQKENI. CDR3 size: 16 residues. The DNA for the CDR3 is TGTGCCAGCTCACCAACCCGGGGACAGGGGTACAACGAGCAGTACTTC. As protein: CASSPTRGQGYNEQYF.

The genes are TRBV5-6 and TRBJ2-2, with TRBD1 matching over 10 bases. This CDR3 is built from 15 residues. V was pared by 9 bases and J by 5 bases, with 10 bases of the junction left unmatched. Looked up from germline, CDR1 is SGHDT and CDR2 is YYEEEE. DNA of the CDR3: TGTGCCACCACCTGGACAGGGGGTGAAACCGGGGAGCTGTTTTTT. Translation: CATTWTGGETGELFF.

The chain links TRBV18 to TRBJ1-4; D remains ambiguous. CDR1 KGHSH and CDR2 LQKENI come from the germline V gene. V shed 7 bases and J shed 0 bases, with 6 bases lying between them. The CDR3 covers 13 residues. The CDR3 loop reads CASFRATNEKLFF. CDR3 bases: TGTGCCAGCTTTCGAGCAACTAATGAAAAACTGTTTTTT.

The V call is TRBV5-6, the J call TRBJ1-6, with 7 bases identical to TRBD1. V lost 2 bases, J lost 6 bases, and 5 bases stayed unmatched. CDR3 length: 15 residues. Germline V gives CDR1 SGHDT, CDR2 YYEEEE. In DNA, the CDR3 is TGTGCCAGCAGCTTAGGACAGGTAGCTAATTCACCCCTCCACTTT. Translation gives CASSLGQVANSPLHF.

J is TRBJ2-6 and V is TRBV6-5, with TRBD2 matching over 7 bases. CDR1 is MNHEY and CDR2 is SVGAGI in the germline V gene. After removal of 5 bases from V and 2 bases from J, the junction contained 0 bases not matched to a gene. The CDR3 runs to 14 residues. The CDR3 spells CASSGTTGANVLTF. The CDR3 DNA follows: TGTGCCAGCAGTGGGACTACTGGGGCCAACGTCCTGACTTTC.

This chain uses TRBV4-2 with TRBJ1-2; the match to TRBD1 covers 10 bases. Trimming at V came to 4 bases and at J to 5 bases, leaving 4 bases not matched to a gene. CDR3 length equals 14 residues. Per the germline V gene, CDR1 is LGHNA and CDR2 is YNFKEQ. CDR3 DNA sequence: TGTGCCAGCAGCCGGGACAGGGGCGGGTATGGCTACACCTTC. This sequence encodes CASSRDRGGYGYTF.

The V gene is TRBV4-3, the J gene TRBJ1-2, with D perhaps matching TRBD1 (5 bases). V lost 1 base to trimming and J lost 4 bases, with 7 bases between them. The CDR3 has 13 residues. Germline CDR1 is LGHNA and CDR2 is YSLEER. CDR3 amino acids: CASSQGGIYGYTF. The DNA for the CDR3 is TGCGCCAGCAGCCAAGGGGGCATCTATGGCTACACCTTC.

This clone appeared a few times. The chain combines TRBV6-4 with TRBJ2-1, with 7 bases that match TRBD2. V lost 3 bases, J lost 7 bases, and 6 bases stayed unmatched. This CDR3 has 14 residues. The germline V gene has CDR1 MRHNA and CDR2 SNTAGT. The CDR3 nucleotides read TGTGCCAGCAGTGATATACTCGGGGGGAATGAGCAGTTCTTC. This encodes CASSDILGGNEQFF.

In DNA, the CDR3 is TGTGCCAGCAGTTTAGCTGGACAGAAATATGAAGCTTTCTTT. Amino acid sequence: CASSLAGQKYEAFF. V usage is TRBV27 and J usage is TRBJ1-1; a weak D match, TRBD1 (6 bases). CDR3 length: 14 amino acids. Between the trimmed V and J ends, which lost 2 bases and 7 bases, there was a span of 14 bases. CDR1 and CDR2 (germline): MNHEY, SMNVEV (reference sequence).

The J gene is TRBJ1-2, the V gene TRBV14; 8 bases agree with TRBD1. CDR1 SGHDN and CDR2 FVKESK come from the germline V gene. The CDR3 spans 14 residues. The junction had 8 bases not matched to a gene; V was cut back by 4 bases and J by 7 bases. The CDR3 sequence is CASSPLGQVGGYTF. CDR3 nucleotides: TGTGCCAGCAGCCCTCTGGGACAGGTGGGTGGCTACACCTTC.

The chain has TRBV7-2 and TRBJ1-1, with D maybe TRBD1 (6 bases). CDR1 and CDR2 (germline): SGHTA, FQGNSA. This CDR3 has 15 residues. Trimming left V 3 bases short and J 5 bases short, with 16 bases between. CDR3 in amino acids: CASSLGGGGRTEAFF. The CDR3 DNA reads TGTGCCAGCAGCTTGGGAGGGGGGGGTCGAACTGAAGCTTTCTTT.

The chain is built from TRBV7-9 and TRBJ1-4; the match to TRBD1 covers 11 bases. Germline V lookup: CDR1 SEHNR, CDR2 FQNEAQ (reference sequence). Trimming took 8 bases from V and 8 from J; bases not matched to a gene: 10. The CDR3 runs to 15 residues. For the CDR3, the DNA is TGTGCCAGCTATGCCGGACAGGGGGCTGGCGAAAAACTGTTTTTT. Translation gives CASYAGQGAGEKLFF.